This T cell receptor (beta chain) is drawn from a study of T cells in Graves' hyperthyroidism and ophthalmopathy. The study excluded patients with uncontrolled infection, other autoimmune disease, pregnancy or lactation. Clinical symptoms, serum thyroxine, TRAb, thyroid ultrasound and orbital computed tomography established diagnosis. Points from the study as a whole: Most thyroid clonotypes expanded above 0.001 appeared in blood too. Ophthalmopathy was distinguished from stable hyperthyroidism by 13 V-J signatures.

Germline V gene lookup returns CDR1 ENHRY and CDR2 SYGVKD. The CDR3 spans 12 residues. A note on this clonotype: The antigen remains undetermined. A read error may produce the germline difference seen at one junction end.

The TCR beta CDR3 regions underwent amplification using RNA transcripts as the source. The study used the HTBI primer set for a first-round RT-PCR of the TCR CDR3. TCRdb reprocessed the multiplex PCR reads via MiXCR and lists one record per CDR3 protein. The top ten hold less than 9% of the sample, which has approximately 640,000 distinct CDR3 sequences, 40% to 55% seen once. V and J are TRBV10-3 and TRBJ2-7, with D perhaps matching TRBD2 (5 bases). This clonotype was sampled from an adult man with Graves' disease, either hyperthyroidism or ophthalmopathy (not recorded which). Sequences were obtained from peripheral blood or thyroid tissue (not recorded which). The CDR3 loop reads CAISESPRDFSF. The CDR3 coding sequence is TGTGCCATCAGTGAGTCGCCTCGGGATTTTTCCTTC.